This TCR beta chain was obtained from a study of blood T cell repertoires in COVID-19 (TCRdb year 2020). About the investigation overall: Samples from collaborators originated in the United States, Italy and Spain and spanned both the acute and convalescent phases of COVID-19. The sample metadata nearly always contained a de-identified subject ID, COVID-19 status, age in years and sex. Samples came from the ongoing ImmuneRACE study (first 160 participants) plus 1,254 subjects from 6 global collaborators. The prospective study material was composed of cDNA or gDNA derived from T cells, B-cell-depleted T cells, or PBMCs. The dataset comprised deeply sampled blood TCRbeta repertoires from subjects exposed to, actively infected with, or recovered from COVID-19. Where HLA class I and class II types were available, the types were taken from metadata supplied by the sample provider, not from assay-based typing. The repertoires were released in a freely available public database intended as a resource for research on the immune response to SARS-CoV-2. Study-wide findings and limitations: Clinical and demographic metadata were provided uncurated, with the amount varying by source and participant.

Participants in the prospective study were aged about 18 to 100 years, lived in about two dozen United States geographic areas, and enrolled through a virtual design. To assign participants to cohorts, the prospective study relied on clinical history that participants themselves reported in a screening survey and a study questionnaire. Recovered participants in ImmuneRACE Cohort 3 were defined as having two consecutive negative NP/OP PCR tests, clearance from a healthcare professional, or resolution of symptoms. In the prospective study, whole blood, serum and a nasopharyngeal or oropharyngeal swab were collected from each participant by mobile phlebotomists. Participants in the prospective study had the option to provide additional blood draws and questionnaires over a roughly 2-month period. Before DNA extraction, blood samples from the prospective study were shipped at room temperature or frozen.

Details on this clone: The clone's antigen remains unknown. Base qualities are missing; no much larger clone stands one base away.

TCRbeta CDR3 regions were amplified from genomic DNA using the immunoSEQ Assay, a bias-controlled multiplex PCR. Turning to the authors' computational methods: Within the assay, amplification of reference gene primers was used to estimate how many nucleated cells each sample contained. Sequence reads were collapsed and filtered to measure the absolute abundance of every unique TCRbeta CDR3 rearrangement. Productive Simpson clonality was computed per sample as the square root of Simpson's diversity index over productive rearrangements. TCRdb retrieved this table from immuneACCESS and kept in-frame rearrangements only. Not all clones are present; in checked studies, unresolved V genes account for under half, and no reason is known for the remainder. The V and J calls and clone size were taken over from that table, and D and trimming were inferred from the DNA. For this sample there are approximately 400,000 clones; more than 75% appear just once. 1.3% of the sample goes to the ten largest clones.

The CDR3 goes from the cysteine to the phenylalanine over 15 residues. Only the CDR3 region is kept as DNA, spanning 45 bases read in frame from base 1. V is reduced by 2 bases and J by 5 bases, leaving a spacing of 13 bases between them. Looking up the germline V gene yields CDR1 MNHEY and CDR2 SVGAGI. The chain joins TRBV6-5 to TRBJ2-1; possibly the D gene is TRBD1, per 6 matching bases. Sequencing used PBMCs or T cells enriched from blood (not recorded which). This receptor was taken from a man under 40 who had recovered from COVID-19. The base sequence is TGTGCCAGCAGTTACCTACCCGGACAGAACAATGAGCAGTTCTTC. This sequence encodes CASSYLPGQNNEQFF.